This T cell receptor beta chain was identified during a study of post-analysis software for immune sequencing data. This clonotype occurred many times. Antigen unknown. The authors incorporated unique molecular identifiers into the TCR beta cDNA libraries. TCRdb re-analysed the PCR reads in MiXCR, keeping a single row per CDR3 protein. In the table there are about 170,000 distinct CDR3 sequences, approximately 30% of which are singletons. General observations from the study: Normalized Chao1 diversity was significantly reduced in patients versus controls. Elevated frequency relative to controls characterized roughly five TRBV segments in patients, TRBV5-6, TRBV5-1 and TRBV20-1 among them.

Germline V gene lookup returns CDR1 MNHEY and CDR2 SVGAGI. There are 14 residues in the CDR3. After removal of 6 bases from V and 5 bases from J, the junction contained 10 bases not matched to a gene. Sequenced material: blood. This rearrangement joins TRBV6-5 to TRBJ2-7, with 7 bases lining up with TRBD1. This sequence originates from a girl aged 5-17 years with multiple sclerosis. CDR3 DNA: TGTGCCAGCAGCACGATGACAGGGTCCAACGAGCAGTACTTC. Protein: CASSTMTGSNEQYF.